The sequence of this TCR beta chain was determined in a study of OX40 agonist ivuxolimab in advanced cancers. The CDR3 has 13 residues. Germline-derived CDR1 and CDR2 are MDHEN and SYDVKM. V lost 5 bases and J lost 2, with 4 bases in between. The protocol was immunoSEQ multiplex PCR, while the TCRdb copy is restricted to in-frame clones and leaves out a portion. The table has about 59,000 clones, 80% to 90% seen once. This specimen consisted of CD4+ or CD8+ T cells sorted from blood, obtained in a trial of the OX40 agonist ivuxolimab. The receptor's source is an adult with an advanced solid tumor such as melanoma, head and neck, liver or kidney cancer. The V gene is TRBV28, the J gene TRBJ1-6; D ambiguous. This chain's CDR3 is CASSRAYNSPLHF. As DNA, the CDR3 is TGTGCCAGCAGTCGGGCCTATAATTCACCCCTCCACTTT.